This is a list of T cell receptor beta chains from one sample in a study of identical twins. Via MiXCR, TCRdb re-called the 5' RACE reads, giving one row per CDR3 protein. The sample records some 1,600,000 distinct CDR3 sequences, about 31% being singletons. Sequencing input: cord blood. These receptors were taken from a newborn girl in good health. The CDR3 runs from the conserved cysteine through the conserved F or W. A D gene is named only where the DNA matches it firmly. Clone size, where shown, is once, few, many, or a class for clones that have expanded.

D gene	V gene	J gene	clone size	CDR3 DNA	CDR3 protein
-	TRBV7-2	TRBJ1-5	-	TGTGCCAGCAGCTTAGCCAGTGCCAATCAGCCCCAGCATTTT	CASSLASANQPQHF
TRBD1	TRBV28	TRBJ1-1	few	TGTGCCAGCACACGGTGGAATCCGAGGGGACAGTCGAACACTGAAGCTTTCTTT	CASTRWNPRGQSNTEAFF
TRBD2	TRBV7-2	TRBJ2-3	-	TGTGCCAGCAGCTTAAGAGCCCCCCCTAGCGGGGTGGGCACAGATACGCAGTATTTT	CASSLRAPPSGVGTDTQYF
TRBD1	TRBV20-1	TRBJ2-5	-	TGCAGTGCTAGAGTTACAGGGGGCGCGCAGTACTTC	CSARVTGGAQYF
-	TRBV3-1	TRBJ2-7	-	TGTGCCAGCATCCCCCAGTACTTC	CASIPQYF
-	TRBV29-1	TRBJ2-7	many	TGCAGCGCCCTCACCGGCACTTCCTACGAGCAGTACTTC	CSALTGTSYEQYF
-	TRBV21-1	TRBJ1-4	few	TGTGCCAGCAACCTTTGGGGGGGCCCAACTAATGAAAAACTGTTTTTT	CASNLWGGPTNEKLFF
-	TRBV7-9	TRBJ1-1	-	TGTGCCAGCAGCTTAGGGGAGACTACAAAGGAGGGAGCTTTCTTT	CASSLGETTKEGAFF
TRBD1	TRBV6-2/TRBV6-3	TRBJ1-2	few	TGTGCCAGCAGTTACCGGAGGACAGGGTTTGATGGCTACACCTTC	CASSYRRTGFDGYTF
-	TRBV7-8	TRBJ2-3	-	TGTGCCAGCAGCTTAGAGTCTAGAGGGAGTCCAAATACGCAGTATTTT	CASSLESRGSPNTQYF
-	TRBV13	TRBJ2-7	few	TGTGCCAGCAGCCCTGCACAGGCCCTTACCTACGAGCAGTACTTC	CASSPAQALTYEQYF
TRBD2	TRBV3-1	TRBJ2-1	-	TGTGCCAGCAGCCAAGGGGGCCTAGGACTAGCGGGCGTCTCCTACAATGAGCAGTTCTTC	CASSQGGLGLAGVSYNEQFF
-	TRBV20-1	TRBJ1-2	few	TGCAGTGCCGGAGGAACAGCTAACTATGGCTACACCTTC	CSAGGTANYGYTF
TRBD2	TRBV28	TRBJ2-1	-	TGTGCCAGCACCGCGAGGCTAGCGGGAGGATCTTACAATGAGCAGTTCTTC	CASTARLAGGSYNEQFF
-	TRBV25-1	TRBJ2-2	-	TGTGCCAGCAGTGAGGACAACACCGGGGAGCTGTTTTTT	CASSEDNTGELFF
-	TRBV12-3/TRBV12-4	TRBJ2-3	-	TGTGCCAGCAGTCCGATCCGGGGGACAGATACGCAGTATTTT	CASSPIRGTDTQYF
TRBD2	TRBV20-1	TRBJ2-7	-	TGCAGTGCTAGAGAAGGACTAGCGGGCTACGAGCAGTACTTC	CSAREGLAGYEQYF
-	TRBV5-4	TRBJ1-1	-	TGTGCCAGCAGCCGTCTTGGGGGGGGGGACACTGAAGCTTTCTTT	CASSRLGGGDTEAFF
TRBD1	TRBV20-1	TRBJ1-2	-	TGCAGTGCTGAACAGGGGATTTATGGCTACACCTTC	CSAEQGIYGYTF
-	TRBV7-2	TRBJ2-7	-	TGTGCCAGCAGCGGAACAGGGTACTACAATGAGCAGTACTTC	CASSGTGYYNEQYF
TRBD2	TRBV20-1	TRBJ2-3	many	TGCAGTGCTAGAGAGGCTAGCGGGGGAACAGATACGCAGTATTTT	CSAREASGGTDTQYF
TRBD2	TRBV11-2	TRBJ2-7	few	TGTGCCAGCAGCTCCCGACCGGGACTAGCTCACTACGAGCAGTACTTC	CASSSRPGLAHYEQYF
-	TRBV6-2/TRBV6-3	TRBJ2-3	few	TGTGCCAGCAGAAAACTTAGCACAGATACGCAGTATTTT	CASRKLSTDTQYF
-	TRBV28	TRBJ1-1	-	TGTGCCAGCAGGGGCTGGTTGGGGACTGAAGCTTTCTTT	CASRGWLGTEAFF
-	TRBV20-1	TRBJ2-7	few	TGCAGTGCTAGAGATCCGACAAAATACGAGCAGTACTTC	CSARDPTKYEQYF
TRBD2	TRBV5-1	TRBJ2-1	few	TGCGCCAGCAGCTTGGTCTCTAGCGGGAGGGCCGATGAGCAGTTCTTC	CASSLVSSGRADEQFF
-	TRBV2	TRBJ2-3	many	TGTGCCAGCAGTGATTCCCGGTCCACAGATACGCAGTATTTT	CASSDSRSTDTQYF
TRBD2	TRBV6-5	TRBJ2-3	-	TGTGCCAGCAGTTACCTACTAGCGGAGGGCACAGATACGCAGTATTTT	CASSYLLAEGTDTQYF
TRBD1	TRBV6-5	TRBJ1-1	-	TGTGCCAGCAGTTACTCACCTTCCGGGACAGTGAACACTGAAGCTTTCTTT	CASSYSPSGTVNTEAFF
-	TRBV11-2	TRBJ2-2	-	TGTGCCAGCAGCTTAGGGAAAGCCGGGGAGCTGTTTTTT	CASSLGKAGELFF
-	TRBV12-3/TRBV12-4	TRBJ2-7	few	TGTGCCACCACTGACGGGCGGAACGAGCAGTACTTC	CATTDGRNEQYF
TRBD2	TRBV27	TRBJ2-7	few	TGTGCCAGCAGCATAGCGGGAGGGCCAAACGAGCAGTACTTC	CASSIAGGPNEQYF
TRBD2	TRBV4-1	TRBJ2-3	-	TGCGCCAGCAGCCAAGTGAGACTAGCCGCGGATACGCAGTATTTT	CASSQVRLAADTQYF
TRBD2	TRBV5-6	TRBJ2-1	few	TGTGCCAGCAGCTTTCTAGCGGGAGGGCCTCAGGAGCAGTTCTTC	CASSFLAGGPQEQFF
-	TRBV25-1	TRBJ2-2	few	TGTGCCAGCAGTGAGCTAGCGAACACCGGGGAGCTGTTTTTT	CASSELANTGELFF
TRBD2	TRBV28	TRBJ2-4	-	TGTGCCAGCAGTTCTCCGGGACTAGTCCACATTCAGTACTTC	CASSSPGLVHIQYF
TRBD2	TRBV5-1	TRBJ2-3	-	TGCGCCAGCAGCTACGGACTAGCGGGGGGCCCAACAGATACGCAGTATTTT	CASSYGLAGGPTDTQYF